In this sample, the clone carrying this TCR beta chain turned up a few times. Antigen specificity is unknown. Individually, TCR cDNA molecules were each labelled with a unique molecular identifier. TCRdb re-called the 5' RACE reads with MiXCR, one entry per CDR3 protein. Among 20,000 or so distinct CDR3 sequences listed, 8% to 10% were seen once. Time point denoted: blood at routine non-recurrence follow-up after resection. No cell sorting; template was whole RNA from tumor, lung tissue or PBMC. This sample is drawn from a study of spatial heterogeneity in lung cancer. Turning to the study itself: Where available, sequencing covered follow-up PBMC samples, taken at a median of around two years after resection. Study findings and constraints: Resection blood, more than follow-up blood, showed ubiquitous expanded tumor TCRs.

V shed 6 bases and J shed 7 bases, with 13 bases lying between them. Germline V CDR1 and CDR2: SQVTM, ANQGSEA. CDR3 size: 12 residues. The chain links TRBV29-1 to TRBJ1-5, with unresolved D. The source material was PBMCs, sampled at follow-up. The TCR was taken from a female donor with early-stage non-small cell lung cancer. The CDR3 spells CSVSRPGQPQHF. CDR3 coding DNA: TGCAGCGTCAGCCGCCCGGGACAGCCCCAGCATTTT.